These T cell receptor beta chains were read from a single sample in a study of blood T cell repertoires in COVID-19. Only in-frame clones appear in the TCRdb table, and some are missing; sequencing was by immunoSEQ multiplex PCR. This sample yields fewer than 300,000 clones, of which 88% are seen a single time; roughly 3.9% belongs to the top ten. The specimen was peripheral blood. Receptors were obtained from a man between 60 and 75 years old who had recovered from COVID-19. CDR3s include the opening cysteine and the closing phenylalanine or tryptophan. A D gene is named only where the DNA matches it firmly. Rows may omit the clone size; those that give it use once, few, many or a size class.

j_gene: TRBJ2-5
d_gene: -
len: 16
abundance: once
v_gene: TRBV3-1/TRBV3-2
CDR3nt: TGTGCCAGCAGCCTCAGGCGCGCCAGGGGGGACGAGACCCAGTACTTC
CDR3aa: CASSLRRARGDETQYF

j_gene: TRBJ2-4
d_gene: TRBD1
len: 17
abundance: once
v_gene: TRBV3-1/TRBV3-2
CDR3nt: TGTGCCAGCAGCCAAACCCATCGACAGGGGGCCTCAAACATTCAGTACTTC
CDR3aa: CASSQTHRQGASNIQYF

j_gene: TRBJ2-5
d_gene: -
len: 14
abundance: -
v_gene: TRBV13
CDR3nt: TGTGCCAGCAGCTTAAAATACAGGGAGGAGACCCAGTACTTC
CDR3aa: CASSLKYREETQYF

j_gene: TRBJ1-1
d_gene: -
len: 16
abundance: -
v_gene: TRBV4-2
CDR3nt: TGTGCCAGCAGCCAAGTCCCCCTGCTGGGAGGCACTGAAGCTTTCTTT
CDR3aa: CASSQVPLLGGTEAFF

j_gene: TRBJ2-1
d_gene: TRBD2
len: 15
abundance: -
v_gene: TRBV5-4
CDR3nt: TGTGCCAGCAGGTCTAGCGGGGGGGCCTACAATGAGCAGTTCTTC
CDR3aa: CASRSSGGAYNEQFF

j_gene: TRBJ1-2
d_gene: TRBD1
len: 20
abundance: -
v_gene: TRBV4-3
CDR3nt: TGCGCCAGCAGCCCTACCACGGGACAGGGGACAATGGGATTAATCTATGGCTACACCTTC
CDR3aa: CASSPTTGQGTMGLIYGYTF

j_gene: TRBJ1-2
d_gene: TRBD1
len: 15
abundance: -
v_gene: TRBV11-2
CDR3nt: TGTGCCAGCAGCGCCCGGGACAGGGCCAACTATGGCTACACCTTC
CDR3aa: CASSARDRANYGYTF

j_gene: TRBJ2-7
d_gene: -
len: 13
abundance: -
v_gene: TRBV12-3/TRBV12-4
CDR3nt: TGTGCCAGCAGCTCGACAGGAGACTACGAGCAGTACTTC
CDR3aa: CASSSTGDYEQYF

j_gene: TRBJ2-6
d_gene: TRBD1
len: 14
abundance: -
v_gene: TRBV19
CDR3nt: TGTGCCAGTAGCACAGGGGCTGGGGCCAACGTCCTGACTTTC
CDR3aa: CASSTGAGANVLTF

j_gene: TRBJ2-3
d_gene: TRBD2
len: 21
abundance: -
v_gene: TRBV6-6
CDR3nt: TGTGCCAGCAGCCGCAGGGGAGCGGGGGGGTATACCTTTACGATCACAGATACGCAGTATTTT
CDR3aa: CASSRRGAGGYTFTITDTQYF

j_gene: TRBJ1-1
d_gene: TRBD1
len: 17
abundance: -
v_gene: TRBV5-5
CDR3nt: TGTGCCAGCAGCTTGATGCGGGACAGGGTTTTGGGCACTGAAGCTTTCTTT
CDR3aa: CASSLMRDRVLGTEAFF

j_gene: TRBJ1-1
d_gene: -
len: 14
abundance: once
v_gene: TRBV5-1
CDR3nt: TGCGCCAGCAGCCACCTGACAGTGAACACTGAAGCTTTCTTT
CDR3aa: CASSHLTVNTEAFF

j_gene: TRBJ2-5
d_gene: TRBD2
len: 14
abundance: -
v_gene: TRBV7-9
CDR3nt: TGTGCCAGCAGCTCTGGGACTACCCTGTGGAGCCAGTACTTC
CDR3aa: CASSSGTTLWSQYF

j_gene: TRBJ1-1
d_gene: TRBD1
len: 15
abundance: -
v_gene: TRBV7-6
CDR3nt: TGTGCCAGCAGCTCGACGGGGACAGGTAGAACTGAAGCTTTCTTT
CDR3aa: CASSSTGTGRTEAFF

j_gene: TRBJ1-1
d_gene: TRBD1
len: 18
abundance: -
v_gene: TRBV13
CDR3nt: TGTGCCAGCAGCCGCAAACCGGGACAGGGGGCGGACGGCACTGAAGCTTTCTTT
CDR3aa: CASSRKPGQGADGTEAFF

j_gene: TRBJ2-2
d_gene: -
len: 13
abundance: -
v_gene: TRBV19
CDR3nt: TGTGCCACAGCCAGGGTGAACACCGGGGAGCTGTTTTTT
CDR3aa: CATARVNTGELFF

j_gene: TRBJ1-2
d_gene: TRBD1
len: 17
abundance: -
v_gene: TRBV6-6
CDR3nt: TGTGCCAGCAGTCGGGGGGACAGAATACGCGCTAACTATGGCTACACCTTC
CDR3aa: CASSRGDRIRANYGYTF

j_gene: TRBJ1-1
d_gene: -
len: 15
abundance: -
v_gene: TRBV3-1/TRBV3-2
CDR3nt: TGTGCCAGCAGCCAAGACCTTCTGGAGGGAACTGAAGCTTTCTTT
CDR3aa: CASSQDLLEGTEAFF

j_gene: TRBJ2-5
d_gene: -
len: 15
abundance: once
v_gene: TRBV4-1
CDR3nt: TGCGCCAGCAGCCAAAGGGGGACCTGGAGGGAGACCCAGTACTTC
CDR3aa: CASSQRGTWRETQYF

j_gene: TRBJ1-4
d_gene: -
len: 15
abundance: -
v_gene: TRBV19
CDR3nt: TGTGCCAGTAGGCCACAGGGTTCTTCTAATGAAAAACTGTTTTTT
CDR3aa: CASRPQGSSNEKLFF

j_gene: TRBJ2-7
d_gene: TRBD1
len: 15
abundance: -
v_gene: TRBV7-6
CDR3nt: TGTGCCAGCAGCGTGTCTGAGGACAGGGGCCACGAGCAGTACTTC
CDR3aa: CASSVSEDRGHEQYF

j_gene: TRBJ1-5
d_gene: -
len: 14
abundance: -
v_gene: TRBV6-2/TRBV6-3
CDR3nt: TGTGCCAGCAGTTACGGAAGGGGACTTGAGCCCCAGCATTTT
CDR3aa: CASSYGRGLEPQHF

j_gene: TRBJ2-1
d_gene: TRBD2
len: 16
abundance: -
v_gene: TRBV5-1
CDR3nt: TGCGCCAGCAGCCCTAGCGGGGGGGCTAACTACAATGAGCAGTTCTTC
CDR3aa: CASSPSGGANYNEQFF

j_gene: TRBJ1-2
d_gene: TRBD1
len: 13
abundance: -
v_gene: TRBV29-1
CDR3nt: TGCAGCGTGCCGGGACAGGTAGACTATGGCTACACCTTC
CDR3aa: CSVPGQVDYGYTF

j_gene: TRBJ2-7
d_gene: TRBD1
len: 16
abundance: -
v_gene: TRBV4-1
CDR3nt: TGCGCCAGCAGCCAAGGTGGCGACAGGGCTACCTACGAGCAGTACTTC
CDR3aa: CASSQGGDRATYEQYF

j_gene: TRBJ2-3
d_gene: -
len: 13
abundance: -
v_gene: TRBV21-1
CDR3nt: TGTGCCAGCCGTAGGCAGGGGAGAGATACGCAGTATTTT
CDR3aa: CASRRQGRDTQYF

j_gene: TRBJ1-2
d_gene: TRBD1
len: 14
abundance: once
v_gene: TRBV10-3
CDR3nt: TGTGCCACCACATCCGGGACAGCTAACTATGGCTACACCTTC
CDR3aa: CATTSGTANYGYTF

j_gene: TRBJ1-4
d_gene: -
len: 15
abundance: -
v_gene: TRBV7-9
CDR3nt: TGTGCCAGCAGCTCTCGACAGTCAACTAATGAAAAACTGTTTTTT
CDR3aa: CASSSRQSTNEKLFF

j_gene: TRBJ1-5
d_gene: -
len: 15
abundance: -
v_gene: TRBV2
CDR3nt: TGTGCCAGCAAATCGAAGCAGGATGGCAATCAGCCCCAGCATTTT
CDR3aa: CASKSKQDGNQPQHF

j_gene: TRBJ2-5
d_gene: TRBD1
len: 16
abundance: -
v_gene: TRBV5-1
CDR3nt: TGCGCCAGCAGCTTGGCCGGGACAGCATTACAAGAGACCCAGTACTTC
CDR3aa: CASSLAGTALQETQYF

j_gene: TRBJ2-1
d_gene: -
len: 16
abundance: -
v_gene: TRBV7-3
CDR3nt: TGTGCCAGCAGCTTACCTGAGGGTCAAGCCTACAATGAGCAGTTCTTC
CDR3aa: CASSLPEGQAYNEQFF

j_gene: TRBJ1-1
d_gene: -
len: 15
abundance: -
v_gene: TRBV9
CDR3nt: TGTGCCAGCAGCGTAGATAGGCAGGGGCGGACTGAAGCTTTCTTT
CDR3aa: CASSVDRQGRTEAFF

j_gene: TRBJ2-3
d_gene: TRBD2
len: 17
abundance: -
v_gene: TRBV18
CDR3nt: TGTGCCAGCTCACCAGTTCCTAGCGGGATCGGCACAGATACGCAGTATTTT
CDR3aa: CASSPVPSGIGTDTQYF

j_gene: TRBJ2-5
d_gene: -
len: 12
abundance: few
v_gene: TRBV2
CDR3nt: TGTGCCAGCAGTGGAGGGAGTGAGACCCAGTACTTC
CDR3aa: CASSGGSETQYF

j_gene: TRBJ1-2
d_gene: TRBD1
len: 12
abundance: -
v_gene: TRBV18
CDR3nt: TGTGCCAGCTCTCCAGGACAGGATGGCTACACCTTC
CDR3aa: CASSPGQDGYTF

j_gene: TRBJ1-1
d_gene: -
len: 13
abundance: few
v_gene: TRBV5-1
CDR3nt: TGCGCCAGCAGCTGGGGACAGAACACTGAAGCTTTCTTT
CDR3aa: CASSWGQNTEAFF

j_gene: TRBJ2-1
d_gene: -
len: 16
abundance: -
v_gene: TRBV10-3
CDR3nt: TGTGCCATCAGTCCGCAACAGGGCCCCTACAACAATGAGCAGTTCTTC
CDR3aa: CAISPQQGPYNNEQFF

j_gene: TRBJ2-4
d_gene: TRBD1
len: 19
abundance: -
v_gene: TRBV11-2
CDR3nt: TGTGCCAGCAGCTTAGAGTCCCGACAGGGGGCAACCTCCTTAAACATTCAGTACTTC
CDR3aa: CASSLESRQGATSLNIQYF

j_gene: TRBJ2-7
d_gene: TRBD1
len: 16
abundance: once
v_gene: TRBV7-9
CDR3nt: TGTGCCAGCAGCCCCCCGGACAGGGGGCGCGACCACGAGCAGTACTTC
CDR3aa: CASSPPDRGRDHEQYF

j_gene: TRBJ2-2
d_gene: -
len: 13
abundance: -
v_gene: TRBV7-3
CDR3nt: TGTGCCAGCAGCCCGCAGATCCCCGGGGAGCTGTTTTTT
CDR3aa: CASSPQIPGELFF

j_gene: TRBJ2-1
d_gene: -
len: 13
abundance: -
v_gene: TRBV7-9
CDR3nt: TGTGCCGGGGGCTCAACAGTCGGCAATGAGCAGTTCTTC
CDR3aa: CAGGSTVGNEQFF

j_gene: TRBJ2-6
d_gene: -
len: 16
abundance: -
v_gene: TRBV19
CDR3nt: TGTGCCAGTAGCAGGGGTCAGGCGTCTGGGGCCAACGTCCTGACTTTC
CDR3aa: CASSRGQASGANVLTF

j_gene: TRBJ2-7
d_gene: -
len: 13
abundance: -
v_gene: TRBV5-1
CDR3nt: TGCGCCAGCAGCTCGGGACATCAATACGAGCAGTACTTC
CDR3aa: CASSSGHQYEQYF

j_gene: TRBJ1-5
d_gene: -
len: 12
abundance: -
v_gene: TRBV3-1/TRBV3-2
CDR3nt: TGTGCCAGCAGCCAAGGGCCGCTGCCCCAGCATTTT
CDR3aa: CASSQGPLPQHF

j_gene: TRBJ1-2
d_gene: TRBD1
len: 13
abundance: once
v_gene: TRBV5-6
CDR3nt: TGTGCCAGCACCACAGGGGACAACTATGGCTACACCTTC
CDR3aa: CASTTGDNYGYTF

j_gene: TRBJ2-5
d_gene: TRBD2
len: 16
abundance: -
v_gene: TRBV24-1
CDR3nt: TGTGCCACCAGTGATCCTAGCGGGGGGGCACAAGAGACCCAGTACTTC
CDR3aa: CATSDPSGGAQETQYF

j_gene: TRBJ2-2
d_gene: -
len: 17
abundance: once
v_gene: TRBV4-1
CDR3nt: TGCGCCAGCAGCCAAGATGAGTACAGGCGTATTACCGGGGAGCTGTTTTTT
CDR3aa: CASSQDEYRRITGELFF

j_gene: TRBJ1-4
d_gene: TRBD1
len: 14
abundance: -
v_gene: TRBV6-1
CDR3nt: TGTGCCAGCAGTGAGGACAGGGTGAACGAAAAACTGTTTTTT
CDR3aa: CASSEDRVNEKLFF

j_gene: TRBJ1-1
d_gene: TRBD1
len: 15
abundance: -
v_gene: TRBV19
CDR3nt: TGTGCCAGTAGTATAACTATGACAGGGCCGAGGGAAGCTTTCTTT
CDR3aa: CASSITMTGPREAFF

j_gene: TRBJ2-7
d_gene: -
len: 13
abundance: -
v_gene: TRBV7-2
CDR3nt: TGTGCCAGCAGCCTACAGGGGGGGTACGAGCAGTACTTC
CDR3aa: CASSLQGGYEQYF

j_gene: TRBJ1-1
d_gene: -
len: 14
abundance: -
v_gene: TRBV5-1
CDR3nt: TGCGCCAGCAGCCAGGGGATTATGAACACTGAAGCTTTCTTT
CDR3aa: CASSQGIMNTEAFF

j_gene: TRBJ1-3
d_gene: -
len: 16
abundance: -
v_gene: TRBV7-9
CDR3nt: TGTGCCAGCAGCTTTAGCGTCGAGGGTTCTGGAAACACCATATATTTT
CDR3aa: CASSFSVEGSGNTIYF

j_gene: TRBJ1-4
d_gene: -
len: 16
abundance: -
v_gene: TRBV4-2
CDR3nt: TGTGCCAGCAGCCCGCGCGGAGATTCCGTTAATGAAAAACTGTTTTTT
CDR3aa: CASSPRGDSVNEKLFF

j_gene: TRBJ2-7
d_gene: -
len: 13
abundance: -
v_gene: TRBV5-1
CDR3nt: TGCGCCAGCAGCGGAACTACCTCTAACGAGCAGTACTTC
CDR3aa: CASSGTTSNEQYF

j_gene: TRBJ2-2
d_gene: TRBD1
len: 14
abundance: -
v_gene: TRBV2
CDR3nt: TGTGCCAGCAACCGGGACAGGGTGTACGGGGAGCTGTTTTTT
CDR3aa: CASNRDRVYGELFF

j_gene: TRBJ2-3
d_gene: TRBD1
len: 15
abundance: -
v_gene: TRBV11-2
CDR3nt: TGTGCCAGCAGCTTAGACGGGACAGCCACAGATACGCAGTATTTT
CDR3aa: CASSLDGTATDTQYF

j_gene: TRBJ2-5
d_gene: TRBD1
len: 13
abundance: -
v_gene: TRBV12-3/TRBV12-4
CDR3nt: TGTGCCAGCAGTTGGGACAGAGAAGAGACCCAGTACTTC
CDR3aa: CASSWDREETQYF

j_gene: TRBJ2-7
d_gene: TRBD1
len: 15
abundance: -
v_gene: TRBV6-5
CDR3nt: TGTGCCAGCAGTTATAGCACAGGGGGCTTCGGCGAGCAGTACTTC
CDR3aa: CASSYSTGGFGEQYF

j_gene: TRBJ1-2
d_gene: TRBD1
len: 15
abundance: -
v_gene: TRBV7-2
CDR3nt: TGTGCCAGCAGCTTCGAAGGACAGGTAGACTATGGCTACACCTTC
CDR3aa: CASSFEGQVDYGYTF

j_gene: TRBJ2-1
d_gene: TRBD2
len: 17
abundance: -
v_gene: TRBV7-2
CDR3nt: TGTGCCAGCAGCTTAGCGGGGGACTATAGAGGCCGGGGTGAGCAGTTCTTC
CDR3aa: CASSLAGDYRGRGEQFF